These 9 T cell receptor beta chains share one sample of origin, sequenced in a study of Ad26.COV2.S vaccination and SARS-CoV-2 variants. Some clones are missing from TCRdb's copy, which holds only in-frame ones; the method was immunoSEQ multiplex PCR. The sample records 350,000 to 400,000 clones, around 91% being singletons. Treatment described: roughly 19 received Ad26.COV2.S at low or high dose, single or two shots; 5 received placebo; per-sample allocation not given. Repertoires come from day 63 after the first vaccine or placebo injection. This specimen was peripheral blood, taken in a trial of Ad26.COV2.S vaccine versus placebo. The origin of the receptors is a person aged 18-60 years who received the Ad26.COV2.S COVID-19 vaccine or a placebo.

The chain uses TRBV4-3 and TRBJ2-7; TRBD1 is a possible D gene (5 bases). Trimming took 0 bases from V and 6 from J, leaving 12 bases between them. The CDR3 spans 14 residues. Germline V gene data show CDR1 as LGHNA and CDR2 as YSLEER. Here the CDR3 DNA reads TGCGCCAGCAGCCAAGAATTACAAGGGGTCGAGCAGTACTTC. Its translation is CASSQELQGVEQYF.

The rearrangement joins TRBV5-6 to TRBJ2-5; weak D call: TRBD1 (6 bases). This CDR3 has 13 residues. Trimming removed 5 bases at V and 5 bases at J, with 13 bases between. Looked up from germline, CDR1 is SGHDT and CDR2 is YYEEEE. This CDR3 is CASSLTGAETQYF. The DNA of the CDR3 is TGTGCCAGCAGTTTGACAGGAGCGGAGACCCAGTACTTC.

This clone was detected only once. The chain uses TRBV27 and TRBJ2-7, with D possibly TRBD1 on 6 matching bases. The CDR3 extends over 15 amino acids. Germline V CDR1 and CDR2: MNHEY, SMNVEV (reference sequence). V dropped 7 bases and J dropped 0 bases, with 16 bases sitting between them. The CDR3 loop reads CASKIRTGISYEQYF. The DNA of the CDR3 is TGTGCCAGCAAAATCCGCACAGGGATCTCCTACGAGCAGTACTTC.

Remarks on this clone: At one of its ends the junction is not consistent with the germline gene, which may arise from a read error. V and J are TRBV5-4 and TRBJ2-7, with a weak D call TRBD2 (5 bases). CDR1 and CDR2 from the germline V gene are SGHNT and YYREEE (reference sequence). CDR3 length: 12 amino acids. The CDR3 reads CASSPDSHEQYF. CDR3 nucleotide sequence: TGTGCCAGCAGCCCGGACTCCCACGAGCAGTACTTC.

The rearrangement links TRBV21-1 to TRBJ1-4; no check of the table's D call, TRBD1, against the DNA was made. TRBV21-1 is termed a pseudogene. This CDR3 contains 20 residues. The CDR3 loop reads CASSKAKKDRENATNEKLFF. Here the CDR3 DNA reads TGTGCCAGCAGCAAAGCGAAAAAGGACAGGGAGAATGCAACTAATGAAAAACTGTTTTTT.

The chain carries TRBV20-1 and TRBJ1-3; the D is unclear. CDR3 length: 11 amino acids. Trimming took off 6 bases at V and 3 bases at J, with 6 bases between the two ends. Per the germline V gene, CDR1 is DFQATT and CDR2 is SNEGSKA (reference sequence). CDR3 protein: CSAGFGNTIYF. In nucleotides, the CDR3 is TGCAGTGCGGGTTTTGGAAACACCATATATTTT.

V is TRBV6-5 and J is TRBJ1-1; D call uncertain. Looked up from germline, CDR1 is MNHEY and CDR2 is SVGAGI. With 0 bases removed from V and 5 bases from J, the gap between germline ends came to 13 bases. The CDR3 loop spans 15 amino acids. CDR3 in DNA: TGTGCCAGCAGTTACTCGAAGGGCCTCGTAACTGAAGCTTTCTTT. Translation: CASSYSKGLVTEAFF.

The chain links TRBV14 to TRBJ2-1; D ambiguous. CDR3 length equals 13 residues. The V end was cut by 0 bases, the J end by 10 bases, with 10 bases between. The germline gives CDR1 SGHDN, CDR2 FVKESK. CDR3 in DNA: TGTGCCAGCAGCCAAGACACCTACTCGGAGCAGTTCTTC. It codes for CASSQDTYSEQFF.

CDR3 loop: CASSDQGTVTGELFF. The CDR3 DNA reads as TGTGCCAGTAGTGACCAGGGGACCGTTACCGGGGAGCTGTTTTTT. The chain couples TRBV19 to TRBJ2-2, with a possible D match to TRBD1 (6 bases). Germline V gene sequence: CDR1 LNHDA, CDR2 SQIVND (reference sequence). V was clipped by 5 bases and J by 5 bases, with 15 bases between them. CDR3 size: 15 residues.